The 10 T cell receptor beta chains in this list originate from one sample, sequenced in a study of CD8 T cells in ankylosing spondylitis (dated by TCRdb to about 2017). Libraries came from 5' RACE. This sample was sequenced with an Illumina HiSeq 2500. TCRdb reworked the public reads: Q25 trimming with fastp, MiXCR clone assembly, productive beta chains retained. All rows with the same CDR3 protein become a single entry with the most common DNA and genes. The sample yields 150,000 to 200,000 distinct CDR3 sequences; about 17% were counted once. In total, the top ten clones hold about 7.8% of the sample. The specimen was blood, either unsorted or a sorted T cell fraction (not recorded which). Source of these receptors: a male donor with ankylosing spondylitis or in good health (not recorded which).

The J gene is TRBJ1-1, the V gene TRBV5-1, with D unclear. Germline V lookup: CDR1 SGHRS, CDR2 YFSETQ. There are 13 residues in the CDR3. The V gene lost 0 bases and the J gene lost 7 bases, with 10 bases spanning the gap. CDR3 nucleotides: TGCGCCAGCAGCTTGGAGTCAGTAGGTGAAGCTTTCTTT. Translated: CASSLESVGEAFF. Based on the CDR3 plus reference TRBV5-1 and TRBJ1-1, the full variable domain is KAGVTQTPRYLIKTRGQQVTLSCSPISGHRSVSWYQQTPGQGLQFLFEYFSETQRNKGNFPGRFSGRQFSNSRSEMNVSTLELGDSALYLCASSLESVGEAFFGQGTRLTVV.

This clonotype occurred a few times. This chain connects TRBV5-1 to TRBJ2-2; perhaps TRBD1 as D (5 bases). Trimming removed 4 bases from V and 5 bases from J, with 9 bases in between. The CDR3 extends over 13 amino acids. Germline CDR1 reads SGHRS; CDR2 reads YFSETQ. CDR3 sequence (DNA): TGCGCCAGCAGCCCCCCAGGGACCGGGGAGCTGTTTTTT. Translation gives CASSPPGTGELFF.

A few counts support this clonotype. The chain joins TRBV10-1 to TRBJ2-5, with no clear D. The V gene lost 0 bases and the J gene lost 5 bases, with 16 bases spanning the gap. Germline lookup yields CDR1 WNHNN and CDR2 SYGVQD (reference sequence). The CDR3 has 16 residues. The CDR3 is CASSESKGLLGETQYF. The CDR3 bases are TGCGCCAGCAGTGAGTCCAAAGGCCTATTGGGGGAGACCCAGTACTTC.

This clonotype was detected only once. The chain combines TRBV12-3 or TRBV12-4 with TRBJ1-6; possible D gene TRBD1, 6 bases. The CDR3 contains 15 residues. The ends were cut back, 8 bases at V and 7 bases at J, with 18 bases in the middle. CDR3 sequence reads: CASGSISGGNSPLHF. CDR3 nucleotide sequence: TGTGCCAGCGGTTCCATTTCCGGGGGCAATTCACCCCTCCACTTT.

The genes are TRBV25-1 and TRBJ2-1; 7 bases fit TRBD2. J lost 1 base, V lost 4 bases, and 10 bases had no gene match. The CDR3 spans 17 residues. Germline V CDR1 and CDR2: MGHDK, SYGVNS. DNA of the CDR3: TGTGCCAGCAGTGCCCCCCCGGGGGGAGGGTCCTACAATGAGCAGTTCTTC. Its protein product is CASSAPPGGGSYNEQFF.

This clonotype was counted many times. The rearrangement links TRBV20-1 to TRBJ2-3; 14 bases line up with TRBD2. Per germline, CDR1 DFQATT and CDR2 SNEGSKA (reference sequence). The CDR3 has 16 amino acids. Losses at the gene ends were 1 base for V and 5 bases for J; bases not matched to a gene: 5. CDR3 sequence reads: CSARAVGTSGRDTQYF. The CDR3 region has the DNA TGCAGTGCTAGAGCAGTCGGGACTAGCGGGAGAGATACGCAGTATTTT.

The rearrangement joins TRBV6-1 to TRBJ1-1; 7 bases fit TRBD1. With V trimmed by 2 bases and J by 13 bases, 7 bases remained unmatched. Germline CDR1 and CDR2: MNHNS and SASEGT. The CDR3 is 12 amino acids. CDR3 protein: CASSETGDRVFF. As DNA, the CDR3 is TGTGCCAGCAGTGAAACAGGGGACCGTGTTTTCTTT.

A remark on this clonotype: Relative to the germline gene, one junction end is altered; a read error may explain this. This rearrangement joins TRBV15 to TRBJ2-1, with TRBD1 matching 7 bases. The CDR3 consists of 17 residues. Germline V lookup: CDR1 LNHNV, CDR2 YYDKDF (reference sequence). The CDR3 sequence: CTTSRGTIAGSYNEQFF. The CDR3 nucleotides read TGTACCACCAGCAGGGGGACCATCGCGGGCTCCTACAATGAGCAGTTCTTC.

This clonotype was counted many times. This sequence joins TRBV20-1 and TRBJ2-7; perhaps TRBD1 as D (7 bases). V was pared by 2 bases and J by 4 bases, with 12 bases between. Germline loops: CDR1 DFQATT, CDR2 SNEGSKA (reference sequence). There are 13 residues in the CDR3. The CDR3 is CSARTPGGYEQYF. For the CDR3, the DNA is TGCAGTGCTAGAACCCCAGGGGGGTACGAGCAGTACTTC.

Concerning this clonotype itself: Sequence at one end of the junction differs from germline and may be a read error. The chain recombines TRBV27 with TRBJ1-1; D is unclear. Germline lookup yields CDR1 MNHEY and CDR2 SMNVEV (reference sequence). There are 16 residues in the CDR3. CDR3 amino acids: CTSSPYGGVGNTEAFF. The CDR3 nucleotides read TGTACCAGCAGTCCTTACGGCGGGGTTGGAAACACTGAAGCTTTCTTT.